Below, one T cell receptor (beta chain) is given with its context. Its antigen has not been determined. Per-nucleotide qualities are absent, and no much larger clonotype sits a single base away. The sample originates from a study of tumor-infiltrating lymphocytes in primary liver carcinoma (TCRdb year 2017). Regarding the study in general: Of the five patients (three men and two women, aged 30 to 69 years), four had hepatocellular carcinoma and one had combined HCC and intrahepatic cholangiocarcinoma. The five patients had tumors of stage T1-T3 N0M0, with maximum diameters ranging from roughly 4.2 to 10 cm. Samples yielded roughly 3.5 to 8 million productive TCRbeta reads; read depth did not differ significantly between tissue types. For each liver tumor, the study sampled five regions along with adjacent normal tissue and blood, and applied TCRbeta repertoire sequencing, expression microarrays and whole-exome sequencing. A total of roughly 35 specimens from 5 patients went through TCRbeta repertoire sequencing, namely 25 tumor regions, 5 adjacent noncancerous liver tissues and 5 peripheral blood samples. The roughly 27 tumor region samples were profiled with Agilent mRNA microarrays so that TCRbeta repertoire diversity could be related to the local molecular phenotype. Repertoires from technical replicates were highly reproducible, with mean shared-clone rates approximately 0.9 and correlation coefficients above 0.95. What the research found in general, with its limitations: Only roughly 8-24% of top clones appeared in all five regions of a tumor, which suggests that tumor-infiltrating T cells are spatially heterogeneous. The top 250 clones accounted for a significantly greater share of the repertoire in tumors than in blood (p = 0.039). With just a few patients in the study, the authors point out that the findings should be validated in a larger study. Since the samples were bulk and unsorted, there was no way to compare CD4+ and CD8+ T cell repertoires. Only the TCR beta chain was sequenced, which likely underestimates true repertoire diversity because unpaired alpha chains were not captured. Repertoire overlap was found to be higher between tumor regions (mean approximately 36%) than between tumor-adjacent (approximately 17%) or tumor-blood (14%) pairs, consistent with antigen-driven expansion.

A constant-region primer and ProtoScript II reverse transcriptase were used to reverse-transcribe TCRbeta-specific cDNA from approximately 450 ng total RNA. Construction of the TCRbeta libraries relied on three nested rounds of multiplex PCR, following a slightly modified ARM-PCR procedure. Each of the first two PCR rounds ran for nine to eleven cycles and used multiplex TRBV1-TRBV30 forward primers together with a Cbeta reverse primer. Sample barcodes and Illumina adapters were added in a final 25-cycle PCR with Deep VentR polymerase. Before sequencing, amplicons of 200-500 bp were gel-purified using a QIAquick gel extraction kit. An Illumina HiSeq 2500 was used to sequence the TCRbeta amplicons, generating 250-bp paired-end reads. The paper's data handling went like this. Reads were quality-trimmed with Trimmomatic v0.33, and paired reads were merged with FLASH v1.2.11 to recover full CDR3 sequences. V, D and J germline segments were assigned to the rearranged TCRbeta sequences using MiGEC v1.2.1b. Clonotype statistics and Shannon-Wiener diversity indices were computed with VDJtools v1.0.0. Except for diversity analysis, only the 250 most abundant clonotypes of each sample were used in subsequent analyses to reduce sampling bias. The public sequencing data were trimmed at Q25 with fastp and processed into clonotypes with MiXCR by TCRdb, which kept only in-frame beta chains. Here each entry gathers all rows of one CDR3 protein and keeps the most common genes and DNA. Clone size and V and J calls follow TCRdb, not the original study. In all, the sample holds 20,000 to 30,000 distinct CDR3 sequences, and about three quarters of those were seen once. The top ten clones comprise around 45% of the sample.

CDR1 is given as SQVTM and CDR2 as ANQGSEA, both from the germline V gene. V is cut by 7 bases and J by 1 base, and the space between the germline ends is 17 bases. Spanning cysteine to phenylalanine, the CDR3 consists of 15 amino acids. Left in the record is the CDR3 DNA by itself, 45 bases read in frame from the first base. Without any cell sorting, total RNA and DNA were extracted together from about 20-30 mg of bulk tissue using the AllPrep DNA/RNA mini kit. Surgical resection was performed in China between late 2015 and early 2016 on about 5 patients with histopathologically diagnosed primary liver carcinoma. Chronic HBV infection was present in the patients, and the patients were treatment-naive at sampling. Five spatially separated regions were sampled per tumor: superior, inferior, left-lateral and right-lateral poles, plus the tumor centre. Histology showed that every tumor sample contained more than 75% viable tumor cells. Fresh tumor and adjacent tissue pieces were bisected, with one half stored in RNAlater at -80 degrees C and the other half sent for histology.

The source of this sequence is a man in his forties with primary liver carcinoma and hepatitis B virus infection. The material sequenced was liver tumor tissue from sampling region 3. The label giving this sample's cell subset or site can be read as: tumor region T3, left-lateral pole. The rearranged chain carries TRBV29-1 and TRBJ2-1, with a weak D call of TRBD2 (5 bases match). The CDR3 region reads CSAEAGVGSYNEQFF. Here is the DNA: TGCAGCGCTGAGGCCGGGGTCGGATCCTACAATGAGCAGTTCTTC.